This entry describes one TCR beta chain. This sample stems from a study of blood T cells in healthy people across ages. Then a second PCR, running about 7 to 11 cycles, was carried out with a sample-barcoded 5' primer and a J-beta primer mix. Every molecule of cDNA carried a tag from a template-switch adaptor with 12 random nucleotides. MiXCR was run by TCRdb on the 5' RACE reads, yielding one entry per CDR3 protein. The sample yields fewer than 2,000,000 distinct CDR3 sequences, about 39% seen once. The sequence was collected from a human donor in good health. The sequencing sample was made of blood.

CDR3 DNA: TGTGCCAGCAGTGAGGTTGGGACATATGGAAACACCATATATTTT. Protein: CASSEVGTYGNTIYF. The chain links TRBV2 to TRBJ1-3; the D gene is possibly TRBD1 (6 bases). CDR1 and CDR2 (germline): SNHLY, FYNNEI. Trimming left V 3 bases short and J 3 bases short, with 12 bases between. The CDR3 is 15 residues long.